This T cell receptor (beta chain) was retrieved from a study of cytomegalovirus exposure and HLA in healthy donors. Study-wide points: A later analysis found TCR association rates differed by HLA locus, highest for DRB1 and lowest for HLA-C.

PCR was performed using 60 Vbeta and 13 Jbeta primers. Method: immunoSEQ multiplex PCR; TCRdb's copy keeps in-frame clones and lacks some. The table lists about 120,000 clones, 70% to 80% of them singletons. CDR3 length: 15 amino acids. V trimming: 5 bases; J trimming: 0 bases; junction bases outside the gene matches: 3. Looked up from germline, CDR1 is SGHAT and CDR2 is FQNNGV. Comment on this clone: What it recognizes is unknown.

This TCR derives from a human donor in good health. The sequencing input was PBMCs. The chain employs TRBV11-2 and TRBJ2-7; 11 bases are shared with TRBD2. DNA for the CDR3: TGTGCCAGCAGCACCCTAGCGGGGGGCTCCTACGAGCAGTACTTC. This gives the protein CASSTLAGGSYEQYF.